Listed below are T cell receptor beta chains from one sample, sequenced in a study of T cell responses to AZD1222 COVID-19 vaccine. Produced via immunoSEQ multiplex PCR; TCRdb's table is partial and in-frame only. The table has about 160,000 clones, more than 85% seen once. The starting material was peripheral blood, obtained on day 0 of AZD1222 vaccination. All receptors come from an adult in good health. CDR3s include the opening cysteine and the closing phenylalanine or tryptophan. Fields, in order: CDR3 protein, CDR3 DNA, clone size, D gene, V gene, J gene. The D gene is left open where the match is weak. Some rows mark clone size as missing; the rest say once, few, many or name a class of expanded clone.

CDR3 protein: CASSLQTQWDRATNEKLFF
CDR3 DNA: TGTGCCAGCAGCCTGCAAACACAATGGGACAGGGCAACTAATGAAAAACTGTTTTTT
clone size: once
D gene: TRBD1
V gene: TRBV7-2
J gene: TRBJ1-4

CDR3 protein: CASSLDVTWFF
CDR3 DNA: TGTGCCAGCAGCTTGGACGTGACGTGGTTCTTC
clone size: -
D gene: -
V gene: TRBV7-2
J gene: TRBJ2-1

CDR3 protein: CAWSATGGTRGKLFF
CDR3 DNA: TGTGCCTGGAGTGCTACAGGGGGTACCCGGGGAAAACTGTTTTTT
clone size: -
D gene: TRBD1
V gene: TRBV30
J gene: TRBJ1-4

CDR3 protein: CAWTGGLADYGYTF
CDR3 DNA: TGTGCCTGGACAGGGGGTCTGGCGGACTATGGCTACACCTTC
clone size: -
D gene: TRBD1
V gene: TRBV30
J gene: TRBJ1-2

CDR3 protein: CASSEYGQVGGYEQFF
CDR3 DNA: TGTGCCAGCAGTGAGTACGGACAAGTAGGGGGCTATGAGCAGTTCTTC
clone size: once
D gene: TRBD1
V gene: TRBV6-4
J gene: TRBJ2-1

CDR3 protein: CASSHGGGLAEQYF
CDR3 DNA: TGTGCCAGCAGCCACGGGGGAGGGTTGGCCGAGCAGTACTTC
clone size: few
D gene: TRBD2
V gene: TRBV3-1/TRBV3-2
J gene: TRBJ2-7

CDR3 protein: CSVDKLAAGYYEQYF
CDR3 DNA: TGCAGCGTTGATAAACTAGCCGCCGGTTACTACGAGCAGTACTTC
clone size: once
D gene: -
V gene: TRBV29-1
J gene: TRBJ2-7

CDR3 protein: CASSAGGPYEQYF
CDR3 DNA: TGTGCCAGCAGCGCCGGGGGCCCCTACGAGCAGTACTTC
clone size: -
D gene: -
V gene: TRBV7-9
J gene: TRBJ2-7

CDR3 protein: CASSLYRAESNYGYTF
CDR3 DNA: TGTGCCAGCAGTTTATATCGGGCGGAATCTAACTATGGCTACACCTTC
clone size: -
D gene: -
V gene: TRBV27
J gene: TRBJ1-2

CDR3 protein: CAITARRDVGYTF
CDR3 DNA: TGTGCCATCACGGCGAGGCGAGACGTTGGCTACACCTTC
clone size: -
D gene: -
V gene: TRBV10-3
J gene: TRBJ1-2

CDR3 protein: CASSFWGRSGTEAFF
CDR3 DNA: TGTGCCAGCAGTTTTTGGGGCAGGAGTGGCACTGAAGCTTTCTTT
clone size: -
D gene: -
V gene: TRBV28
J gene: TRBJ1-1

CDR3 protein: CASNIPGGAGPEVYEQYF
CDR3 DNA: TGTGCCAGCAATATCCCGGGGGGTGCGGGACCCGAGGTCTACGAGCAGTACTTC
clone size: -
D gene: TRBD2
V gene: TRBV28
J gene: TRBJ2-7

CDR3 protein: CASSLAGRGFDGSYEQYF
CDR3 DNA: TGTGCCAGCAGCTTAGCCGGGAGGGGTTTTGACGGTTCCTACGAGCAGTACTTC
clone size: -
D gene: TRBD2
V gene: TRBV7-2
J gene: TRBJ2-7

CDR3 protein: CATSDFRGARETQYF
CDR3 DNA: TGTGCCACCAGTGATTTTCGAGGAGCTCGAGAGACCCAGTACTTC
clone size: -
D gene: -
V gene: TRBV24-1
J gene: TRBJ2-5

CDR3 protein: CASSGRSNGNTIYF
CDR3 DNA: TGTGCCAGCAGTGGACGGAGCAATGGAAACACCATATATTTT
clone size: -
D gene: -
V gene: TRBV25-1
J gene: TRBJ1-3

CDR3 protein: CASSLDSGSTNQQYF
CDR3 DNA: TGTGCCAGCAGCTTAGATTCAGGCAGTACGAATCAGCAGTACTTC
clone size: -
D gene: -
V gene: TRBV7-6
J gene: TRBJ2-7

CDR3 protein: CASSLVLGTEQFF
CDR3 DNA: TGTGCCAGCAGCTTAGTTCTGGGAACTGAGCAGTTCTTC
clone size: -
D gene: -
V gene: TRBV7-9
J gene: TRBJ2-1

CDR3 protein: CASSQNYEQYF
CDR3 DNA: TGTGCCAGCAGTCAAAATTACGAGCAGTACTTC
clone size: -
D gene: -
V gene: TRBV6-2/TRBV6-3
J gene: TRBJ2-7

CDR3 protein: CATSREPAEGETQYF
CDR3 DNA: TGTGCCACCAGCAGAGAGCCGGCAGAGGGGGAGACCCAGTACTTC
clone size: -
D gene: -
V gene: TRBV15
J gene: TRBJ2-5

CDR3 protein: CASSSDAPGVSSYEQYF
CDR3 DNA: TGTGCCAGCAGCTCGGATGCTCCGGGAGTAAGCTCCTACGAGCAGTACTTC
clone size: -
D gene: -
V gene: TRBV5-6
J gene: TRBJ2-7

CDR3 protein: CASSVGQVYGYTF
CDR3 DNA: TGTGCCAGCAGTGTAGGACAGGTCTATGGCTACACCTTC
clone size: -
D gene: TRBD1
V gene: TRBV7-8
J gene: TRBJ1-2

CDR3 protein: CASSYGKSGFYEQYF
CDR3 DNA: TGTGCCAGCAGTTACGGGAAAAGCGGTTTCTACGAGCAGTACTTC
clone size: -
D gene: -
V gene: TRBV6-5
J gene: TRBJ2-7

CDR3 protein: CASSLFGDTNEKLFF
CDR3 DNA: TGTGCCAGCAGCTTATTTGGGGATACTAATGAAAAACTGTTTTTT
clone size: once
D gene: -
V gene: TRBV7-2
J gene: TRBJ1-4

CDR3 protein: CASRDGGRLQDEQFF
CDR3 DNA: TGCGCCAGCAGAGACGGCGGGAGACTGCAGGATGAGCAGTTCTTC
clone size: -
D gene: TRBD2
V gene: TRBV5-1
J gene: TRBJ2-1